These 22 T cell receptor beta chains share one sample of origin, sequenced in a study of Ad26.COV2.S vaccination and SARS-CoV-2 variants. TCRdb's table, derived via immunoSEQ multiplex PCR, lists solely in-frame clones and lacks some. The sample lists some 500,000 clones, 75% to 90% seen once, with over 2% in the top ten. The sample's treatment: about 20 received Ad26.COV2.S at low or high dose, single or two shots; five or six received placebo; per-sample allocation not given. Repertoires come from day 63 after the first vaccine or placebo injection. Sequenced here: peripheral blood, sampled in a trial of Ad26.COV2.S vaccine versus placebo. The receptors were sampled from a person aged 18-65 years who received the Ad26.COV2.S COVID-19 vaccine or a placebo.

The V gene is TRBV19, the J gene TRBJ1-5; no clear D gene. V gave up 6 bases and J gave up 0 bases, with 15 bases separating them. The V gene's germline CDR1 is LNHDA and CDR2 SQIVND (reference sequence). This CDR3 region has 16 residues. The CDR3 nucleotides read TGTGCCAGTAGAGCCTATTCAGGCTATAGCAATCAGCCCCAGCATTTT. Translating gives CASRAYSGYSNQPQHF.

The CDR3 reads CASSLGLAGGPETQYF. In DNA, the CDR3 is TGCGCCAGCAGCTTGGGACTAGCGGGGGGGCCGGAGACCCAGTACTTC. The chain has TRBV5-1 and TRBJ2-5; 14 bases line up with TRBD2. Per germline, CDR1 SGHRS and CDR2 YFSETQ. After removal of 0 bases from V and 5 bases from J, the junction contained 3 bases not matched to a gene. This CDR3 contains 16 residues.

The chain recombines TRBV4-3 with TRBJ1-4; the D gene is possibly TRBD1 (5 bases). V shed 2 bases and J shed 7 bases, with 14 bases lying between them. The CDR3 has 15 residues. Germline loops: CDR1 LGHNA, CDR2 YSLEER. The CDR3 sequence is CASSQRAGLGEKLFF. The CDR3 DNA follows: TGCGCCAGCAGCCAACGGGCAGGGTTAGGTGAAAAACTGTTTTTT.

V usage is TRBV4-3 and J usage is TRBJ2-1; D call uncertain. The ends were cut back, 0 bases at V and 0 bases at J, with 6 bases in the middle. This CDR3 is 15 amino acids long. CDR1 and CDR2 (germline): LGHNA, YSLEER. The CDR3 sequence is CASSQDPRSYNEQFF. The CDR3 bases are TGCGCCAGCAGCCAAGATCCCCGCTCCTACAATGAGCAGTTCTTC.

The chain couples TRBV7-9 to TRBJ1-4; 7 bases are a match to TRBD1. Germline CDR1 reads SEHNR; CDR2 reads FQNEAQ (reference sequence). The CDR3 extends over 15 amino acids. J lost 8 bases, V lost 0 bases, and 6 bases had no gene match. The CDR3 nucleotides read TGTGCCAGCAGCTTAGCGGCAGGGGGTGAAGAAAAACTGTTTTTT. Translating gives CASSLAAGGEEKLFF.

The V and J genes are TRBV7-9 and TRBJ1-6, with 7 bases identical to TRBD1. This CDR3 comprises 14 residues. V was clipped by 5 bases and J by 5 bases; unmatched bases: 3. Germline V CDR1 and CDR2: SEHNR, FQNEAQ (reference sequence). CDR3 DNA sequence: TGTGCCAGCAGCCTCGGGACAGATAATTCACCCCTCCACTTT. Translation gives CASSLGTDNSPLHF.

This chain connects TRBV5-8 to TRBJ1-4, with D possibly matching TRBD1 (6 bases). This CDR3 has 15 amino acids. The germline V gene has CDR1 SGHTS and CDR2 YDEGEE. The V end was cut by 3 bases, the J end by 4 bases, with 13 bases between. The CDR3 nucleotides are TGTGCCAGCAGCTCGACGGTGGACAGTAATGAAAAACTGTTTTTT. Its protein is CASSSTVDSNEKLFF.

V is TRBV9 and J is TRBJ2-2; D possibly corresponds to TRBD1 (7 bases). The CDR3 sequence is 17 residues long. V shed 7 bases and J shed 3 bases, with 22 bases lying between them. Germline lookup yields CDR1 SGDLS and CDR2 YYNGEE. The DNA for the CDR3 is TGTGCCAGCCGACGATCAGGGGGGACAGTTGACACCGGGGAGCTGTTTTTT. Encoded protein: CASRRSGGTVDTGELFF.

This rearrangement joins TRBV7-6 to TRBJ1-5, with D hard to call. Germline V gene sequence: CDR1 SGHVS, CDR2 FNYEAQ. The ends were cut back, 2 bases at V and 0 bases at J, with 5 bases in the middle. This CDR3 spans 14 amino acids. CDR3 nucleotides: TGTGCCAGCAGCTTATCCCCTAGCAATCAGCCCCAGCATTTT. Its protein product is CASSLSPSNQPQHF. The full variable domain, completed using reference TRBV7-6 and TRBJ1-5, is GAGVSQSPRYKVTKRGQDVALRCDPISGHVSLYWYRQALGQGPEFLTYFNYEAQQDKSGLPNDRFSAERPEGSISTLTIQRTEQRDSAMYRCASSLSPSNQPQHFGDGTRLSIL.

The chain is built from TRBV6-5 and TRBJ1-2; TRBD1 matches at 9 bases. CDR1 and CDR2 (germline): MNHEY, SVGAGI. CDR3 length: 15 residues. V lost 7 bases to trimming and J lost 8 bases; unmatched junction nucleotides: 14. Here the CDR3 DNA reads TGTGCCAGCACCTACTACGGACAGGGGAGTTGGGGCTACACCTTC. It is translated as CASTYYGQGSWGYTF.

This clone was seen a single time. The CDR3: CASSYSTPGTGETQYF. CDR3 bases: TGTGCCAGCAGTTACTCAACCCCCGGGACAGGGGAGACCCAGTACTTC. This chain joins TRBV6-2 or TRBV6-3 and TRBJ2-5, with 9 bases lining up with TRBD1. Germline CDR1 and CDR2: MNHEY and SVGEGT. The ends lost 0 bases at V and 5 bases at J; junction bases unmatched: 7. This CDR3 has 16 amino acids.

This rearrangement joins TRBV3-1 (or the pseudogene TRBV3-2) to TRBJ1-2, with 8 bases aligning to TRBD1. The CDR3 runs 15 residues. CDR1 and CDR2 (germline): LGHDT, YNNKEL (reference sequence). Losses at the gene ends were 4 bases for V and 8 bases for J; bases not matched to a gene: 12. CDR3 loop: CASSRNSRTGSGYTF. DNA of the CDR3: TGTGCCAGCAGCCGAAACTCAAGGACAGGGAGCGGCTACACCTTC.

The CDR3, as DNA: TGTGCCAGCAGTTACGGTTTCGGACAAAATTCACCCCTCCACTTT. This encodes CASSYGFGQNSPLHF. The J gene is TRBJ1-6, the V gene TRBV6-5; weak D call: TRBD1 (5 bases). The CDR3 has 15 amino acids. Trimming stripped 2 bases from V and 7 bases from J, with 12 bases between. The germline gives CDR1 MNHEY, CDR2 SVGAGI.

V gene TRBV15 combines with J gene TRBJ2-1; D may be TRBD2 (6 bases). The germline gives CDR1 LNHNV, CDR2 YYDKDF (reference sequence). There are 15 residues in the CDR3. V was shortened by 2 bases and J by 0 bases, with 8 bases between the two germline ends. CDR3: CATSRRLGSYNEQFF. Here the CDR3 DNA reads TGTGCCACCAGCAGACGACTAGGCTCCTACAATGAGCAGTTCTTC. Full variable domain (rest looked up from reference TRBV15 and TRBJ2-1): DAMVIQNPRYQVTQFGKPVTLSCSQTLNHNVMYWYQQKSSQAPKLLFHYYDKDFNNEADTPDNFQSRRPNTSFCFLDIRSPGLGDTAMYLCATSRRLGSYNEQFFGPGTRLTVL.

V gene TRBV11-1 combines with J gene TRBJ1-2; the D gene is possibly TRBD1 (6 bases). This CDR3 has 16 residues. Germline-derived CDR1 and CDR2 are SGHAT and FQDESV (reference sequence). V was shortened by 7 bases and J by 3 bases, with 21 bases between the two germline ends. The CDR3 reads CASIPVPRQAHYGYTF. The DNA of the CDR3 is TGTGCCAGCATCCCCGTGCCCCGACAGGCCCACTATGGCTACACCTTC. Combining the CDR3 with reference TRBV11-1 and TRBJ1-2 gives the whole variable domain EAEVAQSPRYKITEKSQAVAFWCDPISGHATLYWYRQILGQGPELLVQFQDESVVDDSQLPKDRFSAERLKGVDSTLKIQPAELGDSAMYLCASIPVPRQAHYGYTFGSGTRLTVV.

The chain combines TRBV11-3 with TRBJ2-5; a possible D gene is TRBD2 (5 bases). The V gene's germline CDR1 is SGHNT and CDR2 YENEEA. This CDR3 has 13 residues. V was trimmed by 3 bases and J by 5 bases, leaving 10 bases between them. CDR3 bases: TGTGCCAGCAGCTTGGAGCGCGGGGAGACCCAGTACTTC. Amino acids: CASSLERGETQYF.

The V call is TRBV5-6, the J call TRBJ2-3; D is unclear. The CDR3 spans 12 residues. Germline CDR1 and CDR2: SGHDT and YYEEEE. Trimming removed 5 bases at V and 2 bases at J, with 6 bases between. The DNA of the CDR3 is TGTGCCAGCAGTCTGAACACAGATACGCAGTATTTT. It yields the protein CASSLNTDTQYF.

The chain recombines TRBV10-1 with TRBJ1-2; 9 bases agree with TRBD1. The CDR3 has 16 residues. CDR1 WNHNN and CDR2 SYGVQD come from the germline V gene (reference sequence). Losses at the gene ends were 6 bases for V and 5 bases for J; bases not matched to a gene: 13. The CDR3 DNA reads as TGCGCCAGCAGGACGAAAGGAAGGACAGGGGTGTATGGCTACACCTTC. Residues: CASRTKGRTGVYGYTF.

CDR3 DNA: TGTGCCAGCAGCGTTCGGGGGCCCGGGACAGGACCCTTGGATGAGCAGTTCTTC. It is translated as CASSVRGPGTGPLDEQFF. V is TRBV21-1 and J is TRBJ2-1; TRBD1 is taken as the D call from the table, unchecked against the DNA. TRBV21-1 is given as a pseudogene. The CDR3 length is 18 residues.

The chain has TRBV6-2 or TRBV6-3 and TRBJ2-1; maybe TRBD2 (5 bases). Germline loops: CDR1 MNHEY, CDR2 SVGEGT. The V and J ends lost 2 bases and 0 bases respectively, with 8 bases between them. The CDR3 has 15 residues. In DNA, the CDR3 is TGTGCCAGCAGTTACGAAGGGAGCTCCTACAATGAGCAGTTCTTC. Its translation is CASSYEGSSYNEQFF.

The chain employs TRBV19 and TRBJ1-4; 11 nucleotides align to TRBD1. CDR3 length: 16 residues. Germline V gene data show CDR1 as LNHDA and CDR2 as SQIVND (reference sequence). With 5 bases clipped from V and 0 bases from J, the junction kept 2 bases outside the gene matches. For the CDR3, the DNA is TGTGCCAGTAGTTTGGGACAGGGGGCAACTAATGAAAAACTGTTTTTT. This encodes CASSLGQGATNEKLFF.

The chain has TRBV28 and TRBJ2-2; 11 bases are shared with TRBD2. J was trimmed by 0 bases and V by 1 base; bases with no gene match: 13. The CDR3 has 21 amino acids. Germline loops: CDR1 MDHEN, CDR2 SYDVKM. DNA of the CDR3: TGTGCCAGCAGTTTATTCAATAGCGGGAGGGCCAGTGCAACGAACACCGGGGAGCTGTTTTTT. Its protein product is CASSLFNSGRASATNTGELFF.